The 3 T cell receptor beta chains given below trace back to one sample, sequenced in a study of T cells in narcolepsy. Assay: immunoSEQ multiplex PCR; the TCRdb copy retains only in-frame clones and omits some. This sample has about 30,000 clones, with 79% found just once. Sequencing was performed on CD45RA- memory CD4+ T cells from PBMCs. The origin of the receptors is a human donor with narcolepsy.

This sequence joins TRBV6-5 and TRBJ2-2; D is possibly TRBD1 (6 bases). Germline CDR1 and CDR2: MNHEY and SVGAGI. The germline V and J ends were trimmed by 7 bases and 0 bases, with 12 bases remaining between them. CDR3 length: 15 residues. CDR3 in DNA: TGTGCCAGCACCCTGGGACACTCGAACACCGGGGAGCTGTTTTTT. Its translation is CASTLGHSNTGELFF.

The chain uses TRBV7-9 and TRBJ1-1; D ambiguous. This CDR3 has 16 residues. The V gene lost 2 bases and the J gene lost 1 base, with 14 bases spanning the gap. Germline values: CDR1 SEHNR, CDR2 FQNEAQ (reference sequence). The CDR3 DNA sequence: TGTGCCAGCAGCTTAAGGGTAGCGACGGCGAACACTGAAGCTTTCTTT. Translation gives CASSLRVATANTEAFF.

V gene TRBV28 combines with J gene TRBJ1-5; D is undetermined. V lost 2 bases and J lost 1, with 15 bases in between. The CDR3 loop spans 17 amino acids. Per the germline V gene, CDR1 is MDHEN and CDR2 is SYDVKM. The chain's CDR3 is CASSLRGPGRSNQPQHF. CDR3 nucleotides: TGTGCCAGCAGTTTAAGAGGGCCGGGAAGGAGCAATCAGCCCCAGCATTTT.